The present entry profiles one T cell receptor (beta chain) with its context. Its antigen is as yet unknown. The source of the sample is a study of CD8 T cells in ankylosing spondylitis. CDR3 length: 16 residues. V lost 4 bases to trimming and J lost 9 bases; unmatched junction nucleotides: 9. Germline CDR1 is SGHRS and CDR2 is YFSETQ. TCRdb called the 5' RACE reads again in MiXCR, with one record for every CDR3 protein. The sample holds about 340,000 distinct CDR3 sequences, roughly 14% seen once. Study observations and caveats: Both synovial fluid and blood in reactive arthritis had previously been reported to carry some motif variants. From matched ankylosing spondylitis synovial fluid, disease-linked clones were reportedly recovered at significantly enriched levels. Apparently characteristic of ankylosing spondylitis blood was a TCR beta motif (about eight highly homologous variants).

Input material: blood, either unsorted or a sorted T cell fraction (not recorded which). The TCR was taken from a male donor with ankylosing spondylitis or in good health (not recorded which). The chain employs TRBV5-1 and TRBJ2-1, with 14 nucleotides matching TRBD2. The DNA of the CDR3 is TGCGCCAGCAGCCCCGGACTAGCGGGAGGATCTGGTGAGCAGTTCTTC. This sequence encodes CASSPGLAGGSGEQFF.